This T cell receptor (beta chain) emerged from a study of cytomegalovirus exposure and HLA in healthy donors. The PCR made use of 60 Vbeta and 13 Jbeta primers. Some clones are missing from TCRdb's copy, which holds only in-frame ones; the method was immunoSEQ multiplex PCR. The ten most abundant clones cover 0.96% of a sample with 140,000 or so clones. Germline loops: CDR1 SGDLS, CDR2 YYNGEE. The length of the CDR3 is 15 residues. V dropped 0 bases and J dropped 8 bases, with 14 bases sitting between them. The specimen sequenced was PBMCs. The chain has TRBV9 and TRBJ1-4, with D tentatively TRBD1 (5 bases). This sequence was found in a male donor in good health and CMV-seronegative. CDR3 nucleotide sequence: TGTGCCAGCAGCGTAGATGGTCAGGGTGGAGAAAAACTGTTTTTT. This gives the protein CASSVDGQGGEKLFF.